Given below is one TCR beta chain in context. Its recognized antigen is unknown. No much larger clonotype is one base removed from it; base qualities were not supplied. V is cut back by 6 bases and J by 7 bases, with 13 bases in the junction unmatched. From a lookup of the germline V gene (reference sequence), CDR1 and CDR2 are MNHEY and SMNVEV. The CDR3 starts with the cysteine, ends with the phenylalanine, and has 16 residues. Only the CDR3 DNA is retained, 48 bases long and in frame from the first base. This sample's treatment or condition label indicates: skin biopsy from PPD injection site in Mantoux-positive individual. The study reported a robust and sensitive protocol to amplify, sequence and analyze TCRs, based on 3' ligation of a UMI-containing oligonucleotide to TCR cDNA. Tuberculin skin test biopsies came from sites injected with PPD in individuals with a positive Mantoux test. Total RNA was treated with RQ1 DNase, without cell sorting, prior to reverse transcription, with an input of about 1 to 1000 ng being targeted. Skin biopsy and whole blood libraries were made to test pipeline robustness in samples where T cells form a minority population.

The library was produced with UMI-ligation and nested PCR. The ligated cDNA was amplified by four rounds of PCR, in which nested alpha and beta constant region primers were used together with the SP2 primer. For the blood and skin samples, TCR RNA was reverse transcribed with SuperScript IV using primers for the alpha and beta constant regions. Using T4 RNA ligase 1, an oligonucleotide carrying both the Illumina SP2 primer and a UMI was ligated onto the 3' end of the cDNA. To prevent hairpin formation, the 12-nucleotide UMI was made up of two random hexamers with an eight-base spacer between them. TCR alpha and beta chain libraries were processed separately from the second PCR onward, with dual indexing for multiplexing. After pooling, the indexed libraries were analyzed by capillary electrophoresis and sequenced on either an Illumina MiSeq or NextSeq. Libraries were spiked with PhiX DNA at roughly 5-7% so that base diversity was increased and cluster recognition was improved. The published analysis was carried out like this. Demultiplexor took UMIs from read 2, joined the UMIs to the TCR sequence from read 1, and separated reads according to sample indices. V and J genes and V-J junctions were identified by Decombinator, and each TCR was assigned a five-part identifier that included V and J deletions. Collapsinator relied on UMIs to correct both sequencing errors and PCR amplification heterogeneity, producing a UMI-based abundance for each TCR. CDR3Translator turned identifiers into nucleotide sequence, translated the nucleotide sequence into amino acids, and pulled out CDR3 regions based on terminal motifs. Error-corrected counts of alpha and beta TCRs from blood and skin were compared after being normalized to the amount of input RNA. TCRdb itself trimmed the public reads at Q25 with fastp, ran MiXCR and retained productive beta chains. Rows with a matching CDR3 protein are joined into one entry that keeps the most common DNA and genes. TCRdb's processing, not the authors', yielded these V and J calls. Counted in this sample were 30,000 to 35,000 distinct CDR3 sequences; about 6.2% of them appeared once. Roughly 3.2% of the sample rests with the top ten.

The data belong to a study of naive and memory T cell subsets (dated by TCRdb to 2017 to 2019). At the level of the whole study: The figure summarizing these samples reported some ten blood donors, 7 tuberculin skin test biopsies and 3 saline control biopsies. PCR2 was typically performed as a SYBR Green qPCR that was stopped at a set threshold, although end-point PCR (roughly 6 cycles) could be used instead for low-input samples. As previously described, skin biopsies were taken from tuberculin skin test sites or from saline-injected control sites and processed for RNA extraction.

The investigation overall reported the following: TCR sequences were reportedly recovered from both skin biopsy types, with far more TCRs at tuberculin skin test sites. The larger number of TCRs found at tuberculin skin test sites was interpreted as T cell infiltration of a delayed type IV hypersensitivity reaction. Skin biopsy collection and RNA processing details were not given in the paper but referenced to earlier studies. The RNA-based method was acknowledged to be potentially sensitive to changes in TCR transcripts with T cell activation and differentiation.

The sample here was skin, taken from a tuberculin skin test site. The TCR comes from an adult in good health. The chain is assembled from TRBV27 and TRBJ2-4; 9 bases in between match TRBD2. The CDR3 reads CASRPNRGGARNIQYF. The DNA reads as follows: TGTGCCAGCAGACCCAACCGCGGGGGGGCCCGGAACATTCAGTACTTC.